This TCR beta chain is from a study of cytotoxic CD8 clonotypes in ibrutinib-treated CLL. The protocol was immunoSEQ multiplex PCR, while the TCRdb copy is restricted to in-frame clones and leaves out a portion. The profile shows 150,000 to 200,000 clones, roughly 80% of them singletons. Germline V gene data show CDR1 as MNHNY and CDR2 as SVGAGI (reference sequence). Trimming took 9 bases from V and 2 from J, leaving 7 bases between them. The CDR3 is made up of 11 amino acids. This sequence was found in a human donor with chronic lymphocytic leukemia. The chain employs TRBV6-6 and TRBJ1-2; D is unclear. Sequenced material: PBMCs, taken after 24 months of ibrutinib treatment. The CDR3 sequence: CASGWNYGYTF. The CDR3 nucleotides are TGTGCCAGTGGGTGGAACTATGGCTACACCTTC.